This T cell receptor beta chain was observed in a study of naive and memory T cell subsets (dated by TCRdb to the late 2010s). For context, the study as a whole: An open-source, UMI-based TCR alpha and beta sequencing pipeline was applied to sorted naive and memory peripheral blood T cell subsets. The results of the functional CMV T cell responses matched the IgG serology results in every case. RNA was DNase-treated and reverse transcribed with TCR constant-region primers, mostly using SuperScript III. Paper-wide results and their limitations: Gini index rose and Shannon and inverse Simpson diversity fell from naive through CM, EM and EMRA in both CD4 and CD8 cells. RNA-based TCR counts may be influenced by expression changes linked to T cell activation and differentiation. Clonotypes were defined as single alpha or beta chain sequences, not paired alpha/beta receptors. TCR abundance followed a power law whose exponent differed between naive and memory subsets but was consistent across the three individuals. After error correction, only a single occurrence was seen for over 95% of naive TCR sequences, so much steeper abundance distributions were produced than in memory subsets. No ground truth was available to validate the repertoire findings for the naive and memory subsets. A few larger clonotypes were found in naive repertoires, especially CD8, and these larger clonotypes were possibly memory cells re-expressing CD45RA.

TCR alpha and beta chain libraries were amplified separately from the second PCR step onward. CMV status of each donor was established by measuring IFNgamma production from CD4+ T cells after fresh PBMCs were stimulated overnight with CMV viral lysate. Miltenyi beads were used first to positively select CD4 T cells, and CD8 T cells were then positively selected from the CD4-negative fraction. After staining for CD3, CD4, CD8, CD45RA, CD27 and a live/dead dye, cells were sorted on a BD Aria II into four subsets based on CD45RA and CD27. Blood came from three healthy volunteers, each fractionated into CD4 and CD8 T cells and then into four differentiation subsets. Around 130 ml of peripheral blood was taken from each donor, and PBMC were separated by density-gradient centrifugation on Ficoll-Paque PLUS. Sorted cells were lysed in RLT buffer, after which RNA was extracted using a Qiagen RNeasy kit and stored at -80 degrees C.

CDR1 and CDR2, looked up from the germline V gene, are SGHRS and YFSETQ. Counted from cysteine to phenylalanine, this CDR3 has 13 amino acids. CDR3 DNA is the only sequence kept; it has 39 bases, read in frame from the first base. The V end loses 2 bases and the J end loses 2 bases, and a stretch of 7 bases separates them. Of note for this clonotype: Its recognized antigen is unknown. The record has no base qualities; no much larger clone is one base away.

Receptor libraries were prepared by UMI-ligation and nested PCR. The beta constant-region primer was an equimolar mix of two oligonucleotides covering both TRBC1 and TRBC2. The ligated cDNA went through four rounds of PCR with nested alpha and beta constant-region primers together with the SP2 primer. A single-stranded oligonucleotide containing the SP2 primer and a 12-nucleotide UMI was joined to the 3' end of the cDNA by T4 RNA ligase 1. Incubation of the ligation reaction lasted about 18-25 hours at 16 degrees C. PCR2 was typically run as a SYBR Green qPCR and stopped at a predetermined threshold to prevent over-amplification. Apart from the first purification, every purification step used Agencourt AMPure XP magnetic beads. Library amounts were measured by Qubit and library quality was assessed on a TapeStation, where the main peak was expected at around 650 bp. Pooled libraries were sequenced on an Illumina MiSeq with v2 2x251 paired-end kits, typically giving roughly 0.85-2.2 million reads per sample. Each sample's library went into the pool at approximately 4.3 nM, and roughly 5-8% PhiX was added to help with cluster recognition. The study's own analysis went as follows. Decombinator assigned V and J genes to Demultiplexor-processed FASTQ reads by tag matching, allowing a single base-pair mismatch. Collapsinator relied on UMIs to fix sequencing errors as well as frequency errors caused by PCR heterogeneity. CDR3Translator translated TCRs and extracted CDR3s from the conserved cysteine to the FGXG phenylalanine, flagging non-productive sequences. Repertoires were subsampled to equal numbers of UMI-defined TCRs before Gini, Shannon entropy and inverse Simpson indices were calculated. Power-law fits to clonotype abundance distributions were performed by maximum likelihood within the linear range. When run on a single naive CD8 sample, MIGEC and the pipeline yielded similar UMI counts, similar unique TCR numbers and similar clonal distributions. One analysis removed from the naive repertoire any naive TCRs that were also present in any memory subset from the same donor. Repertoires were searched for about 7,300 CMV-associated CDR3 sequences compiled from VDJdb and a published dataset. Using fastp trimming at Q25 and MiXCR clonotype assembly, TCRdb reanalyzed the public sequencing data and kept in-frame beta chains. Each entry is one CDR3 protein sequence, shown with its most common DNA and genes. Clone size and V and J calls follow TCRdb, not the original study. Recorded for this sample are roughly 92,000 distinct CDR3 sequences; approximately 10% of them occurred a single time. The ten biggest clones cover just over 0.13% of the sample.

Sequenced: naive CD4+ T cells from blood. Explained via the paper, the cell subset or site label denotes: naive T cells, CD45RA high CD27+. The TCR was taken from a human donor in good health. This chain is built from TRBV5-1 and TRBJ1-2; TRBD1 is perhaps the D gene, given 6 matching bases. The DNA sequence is TGCGCCAGCAGCTTTACAGGGAACTATGGCTACACCTTC. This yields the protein CASSFTGNYGYTF.